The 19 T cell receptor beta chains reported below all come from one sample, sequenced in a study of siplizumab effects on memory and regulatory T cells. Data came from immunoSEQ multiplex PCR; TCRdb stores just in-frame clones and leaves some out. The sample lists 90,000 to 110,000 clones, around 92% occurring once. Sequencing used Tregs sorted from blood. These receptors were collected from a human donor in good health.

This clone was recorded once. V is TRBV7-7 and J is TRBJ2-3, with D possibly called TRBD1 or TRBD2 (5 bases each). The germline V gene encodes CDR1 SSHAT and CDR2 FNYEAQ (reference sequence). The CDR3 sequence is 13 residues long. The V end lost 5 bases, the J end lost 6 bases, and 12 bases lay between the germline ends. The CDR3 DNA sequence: TGTGCCAGCAGCCACGGGGACCTCGATACGCAGTATTTT. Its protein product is CASSHGDLDTQYF.

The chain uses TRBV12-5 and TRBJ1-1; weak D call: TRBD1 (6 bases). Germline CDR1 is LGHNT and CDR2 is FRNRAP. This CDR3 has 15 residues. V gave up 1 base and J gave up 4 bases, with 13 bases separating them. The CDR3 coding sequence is TGTGCTAGTGGTTTGGGGGGATGGGGGGCCACTGAAGCTTTCTTT. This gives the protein CASGLGGWGATEAFF.

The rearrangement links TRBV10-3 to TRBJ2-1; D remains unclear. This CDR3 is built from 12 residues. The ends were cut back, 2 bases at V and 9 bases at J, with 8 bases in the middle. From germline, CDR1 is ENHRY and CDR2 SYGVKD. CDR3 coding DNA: TGTGCCATCAGTGAGAGGGTAGGTGAGCAGTTCTTC. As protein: CAISERVGEQFF.

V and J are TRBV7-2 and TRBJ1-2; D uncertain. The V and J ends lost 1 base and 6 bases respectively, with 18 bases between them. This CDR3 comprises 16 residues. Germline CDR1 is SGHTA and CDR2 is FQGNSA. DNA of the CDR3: TGTGCCAGCAGCTTAGATGGATTGGCTGGACGGAATGGCTACACCTTC. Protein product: CASSLDGLAGRNGYTF.

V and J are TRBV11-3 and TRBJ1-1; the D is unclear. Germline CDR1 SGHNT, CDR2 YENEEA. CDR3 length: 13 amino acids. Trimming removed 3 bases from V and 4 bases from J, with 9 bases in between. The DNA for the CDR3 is TGTGCCAGCAGCTTCGCCCTTGGCACTGAAGCTTTCTTT. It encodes CASSFALGTEAFF.

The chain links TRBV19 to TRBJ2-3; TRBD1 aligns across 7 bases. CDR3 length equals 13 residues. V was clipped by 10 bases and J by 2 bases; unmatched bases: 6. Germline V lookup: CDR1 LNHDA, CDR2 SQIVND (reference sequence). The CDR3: CATVDRITDTQYF. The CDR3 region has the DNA TGTGCCACTGTGGACAGGATCACAGATACGCAGTATTTT.

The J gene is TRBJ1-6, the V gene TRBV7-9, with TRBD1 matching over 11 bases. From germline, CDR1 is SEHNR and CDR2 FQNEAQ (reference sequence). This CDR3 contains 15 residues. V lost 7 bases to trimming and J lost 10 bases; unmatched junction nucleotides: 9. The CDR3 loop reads CASIAGTGGGSPLHF. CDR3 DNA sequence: TGTGCCAGCATCGCCGGGACAGGGGGTGGGTCACCCCTCCACTTT. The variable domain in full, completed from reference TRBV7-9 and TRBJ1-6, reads DTGVSQNPRHKITKRGQNVTFRCDPISEHNRLYWYRQTLGQGPEFLTYFQNEAQLEKSRLLSDRFSAERPKGSFSTLEIQRTEQGDSAMYLCASIAGTGGGSPLHFGNGTRLTVT.

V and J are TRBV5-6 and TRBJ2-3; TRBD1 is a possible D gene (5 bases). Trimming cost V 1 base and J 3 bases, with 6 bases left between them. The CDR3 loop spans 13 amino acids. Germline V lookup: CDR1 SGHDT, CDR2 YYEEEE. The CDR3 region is CASSLTGTDTQYF. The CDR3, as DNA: TGTGCCAGCAGCTTGACAGGTACAGATACGCAGTATTTT.

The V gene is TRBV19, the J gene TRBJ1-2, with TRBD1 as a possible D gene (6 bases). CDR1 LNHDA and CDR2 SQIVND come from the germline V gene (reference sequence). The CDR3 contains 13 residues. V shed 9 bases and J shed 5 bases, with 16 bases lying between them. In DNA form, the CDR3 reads TGTGCCAGCCAACCGGACAGAGTTTATGGCTACACCTTC. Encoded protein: CASQPDRVYGYTF.

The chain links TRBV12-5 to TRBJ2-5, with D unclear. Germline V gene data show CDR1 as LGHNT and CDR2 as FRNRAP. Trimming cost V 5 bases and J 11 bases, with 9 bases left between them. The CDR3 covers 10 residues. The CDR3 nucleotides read TGTGCTAGTGGTCCGTACGGGCAGTACTTC. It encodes CASGPYGQYF.

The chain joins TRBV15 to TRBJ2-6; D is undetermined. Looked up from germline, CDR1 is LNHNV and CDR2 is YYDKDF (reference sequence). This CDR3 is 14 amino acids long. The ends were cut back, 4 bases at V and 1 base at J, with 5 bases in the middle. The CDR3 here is CATSKGSGANVLTF. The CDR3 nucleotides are TGTGCCACCAGCAAAGGTTCTGGGGCCAACGTCCTGACTTTC.

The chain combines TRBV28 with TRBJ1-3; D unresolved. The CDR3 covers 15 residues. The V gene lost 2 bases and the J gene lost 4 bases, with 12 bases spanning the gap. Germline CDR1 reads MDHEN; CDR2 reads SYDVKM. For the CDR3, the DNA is TGTGCCAGCAGTTTACCCCAGGAACAGGGAAACACCATATATTTT. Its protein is CASSLPQEQGNTIYF. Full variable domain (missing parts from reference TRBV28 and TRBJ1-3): DVKVTQSSRYLVKRTGEKVFLECVQDMDHENMFWYRQDPGLGLRLIYFSYDVKMKEKGDIPEGYSVSREKKERFSLILESASTNQTSMYLCASSLPQEQGNTIYFGEGSWLTVV.

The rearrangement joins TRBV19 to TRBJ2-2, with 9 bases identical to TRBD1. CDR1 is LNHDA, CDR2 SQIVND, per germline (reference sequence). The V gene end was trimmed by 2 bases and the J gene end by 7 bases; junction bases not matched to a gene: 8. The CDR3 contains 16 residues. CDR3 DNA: TGTGCCAGTAGTATATGGGACAGGGCCCCCATCGGGGAGCTGTTTTTT. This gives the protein CASSIWDRAPIGELFF. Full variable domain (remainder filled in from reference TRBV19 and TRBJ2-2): DGGITQSPKYLFRKEGQNVTLSCEQNLNHDAMYWYRQDPGQGLRLIYYSQIVNDFQKGDIAEGYSVSREKKESFPLTVTSAQKNPTAFYLCASSIWDRAPIGELFFGEGSRLTVL.

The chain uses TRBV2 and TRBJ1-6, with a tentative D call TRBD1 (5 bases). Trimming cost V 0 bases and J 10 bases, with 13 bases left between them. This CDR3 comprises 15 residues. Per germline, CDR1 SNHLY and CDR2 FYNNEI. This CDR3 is CASSEAQGVRSPLHF. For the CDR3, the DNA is TGTGCCAGCAGTGAAGCGCAAGGGGTTCGCTCACCCCTCCACTTT.

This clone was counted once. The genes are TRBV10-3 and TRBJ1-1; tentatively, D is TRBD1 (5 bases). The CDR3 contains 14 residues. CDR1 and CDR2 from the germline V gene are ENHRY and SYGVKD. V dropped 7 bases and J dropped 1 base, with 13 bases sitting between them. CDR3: CAITPNRQNTEAFF. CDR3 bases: TGTGCCATCACTCCAAACAGGCAGAACACTGAAGCTTTCTTT.

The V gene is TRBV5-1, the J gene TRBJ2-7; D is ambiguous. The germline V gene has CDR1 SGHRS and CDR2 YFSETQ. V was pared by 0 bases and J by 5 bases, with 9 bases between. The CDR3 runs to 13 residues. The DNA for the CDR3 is TGCGCCAGCAGCTTGGATCAGAACGACGAGCAGTACTTC. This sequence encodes CASSLDQNDEQYF.

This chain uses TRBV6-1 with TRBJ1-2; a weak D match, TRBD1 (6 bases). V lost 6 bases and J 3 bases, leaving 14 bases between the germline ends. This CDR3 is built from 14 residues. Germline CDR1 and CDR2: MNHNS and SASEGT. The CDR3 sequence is CASRASGADYGYTF. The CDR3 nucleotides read TGTGCCAGCAGGGCCTCGGGGGCTGACTATGGCTACACCTTC.

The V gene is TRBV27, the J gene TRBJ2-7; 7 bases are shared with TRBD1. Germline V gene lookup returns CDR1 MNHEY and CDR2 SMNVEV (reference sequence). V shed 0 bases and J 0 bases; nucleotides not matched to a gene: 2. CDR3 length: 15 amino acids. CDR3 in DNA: TGTGCCAGCAGTTTATCGACAGGGAGCTCCTACGAGCAGTACTTC. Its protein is CASSLSTGSSYEQYF.

The CDR3 DNA reads TGTGCCAGCAAAAAGATCACCGGGGAGCTGTTTTTT. Amino acids: CASKKITGELFF. The chain employs TRBV6-1 and TRBJ2-2, with no clear D. Trimming took off 7 bases at V and 4 bases at J, with 7 bases between the two ends. Germline loops: CDR1 MNHNS, CDR2 SASEGT. The CDR3 has 12 residues.